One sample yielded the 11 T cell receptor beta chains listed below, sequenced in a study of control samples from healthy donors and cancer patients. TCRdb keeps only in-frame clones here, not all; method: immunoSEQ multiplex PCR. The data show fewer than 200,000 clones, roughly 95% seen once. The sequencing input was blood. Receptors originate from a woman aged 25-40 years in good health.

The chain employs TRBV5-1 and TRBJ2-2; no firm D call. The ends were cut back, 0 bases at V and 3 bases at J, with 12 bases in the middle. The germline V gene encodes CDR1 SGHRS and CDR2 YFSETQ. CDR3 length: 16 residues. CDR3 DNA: TGCGCCAGCAGCTTGGAAGGATTAGTCGACACCGGGGAGCTGTTTTTT. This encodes CASSLEGLVDTGELFF.

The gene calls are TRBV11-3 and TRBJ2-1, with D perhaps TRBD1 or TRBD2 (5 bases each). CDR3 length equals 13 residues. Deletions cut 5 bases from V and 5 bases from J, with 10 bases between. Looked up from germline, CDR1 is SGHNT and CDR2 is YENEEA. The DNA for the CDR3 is TGTGCCAGCAGCAAGAGGGGAAACAATGAGCAGTTCTTC. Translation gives CASSKRGNNEQFF.

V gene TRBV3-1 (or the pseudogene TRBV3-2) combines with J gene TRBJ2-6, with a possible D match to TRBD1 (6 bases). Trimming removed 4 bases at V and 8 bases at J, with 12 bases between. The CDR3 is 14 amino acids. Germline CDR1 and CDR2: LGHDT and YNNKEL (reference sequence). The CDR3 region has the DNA TGTGCCAGCAGCCCCGGGACAAGGACCAACGTCCTGACTTTC. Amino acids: CASSPGTRTNVLTF.

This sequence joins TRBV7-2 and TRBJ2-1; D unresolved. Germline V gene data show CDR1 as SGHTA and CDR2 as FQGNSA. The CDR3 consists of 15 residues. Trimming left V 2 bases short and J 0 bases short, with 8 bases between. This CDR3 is CASSLSLSSYNEQFF. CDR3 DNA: TGTGCCAGCAGCTTAAGTTTGAGCTCCTACAATGAGCAGTTCTTC.

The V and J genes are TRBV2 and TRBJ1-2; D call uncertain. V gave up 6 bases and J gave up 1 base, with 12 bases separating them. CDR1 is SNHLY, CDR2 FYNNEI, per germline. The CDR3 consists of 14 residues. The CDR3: CASRNPTRNYGYTF. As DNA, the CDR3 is TGTGCCAGCAGGAACCCGACACGTAACTATGGCTACACCTTC. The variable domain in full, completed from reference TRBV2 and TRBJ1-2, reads EPEVTQTPSHQVTQMGQEVILRCVPISNHLYFYWYRQILGQKVEFLVSFYNNEISEKSEIFDDQFSVERPDGSNFTLKIRSTKLEDSAMYFCASRNPTRNYGYTFGSGTRLTVV.

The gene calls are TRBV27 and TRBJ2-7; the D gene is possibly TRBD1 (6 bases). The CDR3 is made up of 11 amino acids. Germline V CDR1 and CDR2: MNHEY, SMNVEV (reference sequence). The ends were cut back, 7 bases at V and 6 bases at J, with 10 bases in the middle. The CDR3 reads CASNQGSEQYF. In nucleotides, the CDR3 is TGTGCCAGCAACCAGGGGTCCGAGCAGTACTTC.

CDR3 protein: CASSLGPREYRNTIYF. CDR3 nucleotide sequence: TGTGCCAGCAGCTTAGGTCCCAGGGAATACAGAAACACCATATATTTT. The chain links TRBV7-9 to TRBJ1-3; D might be TRBD1 (5 bases). The germline CDR1 and CDR2 sequences are SEHNR and FQNEAQ (reference sequence). The CDR3 loop spans 16 amino acids. Trimming pared 1 base from V and 5 bases from J, leaving 15 bases between.

CDR3 amino acids: CASSPGVLWYEQYF. The CDR3 nucleotides read TGTGCCAGCAGCCCAGGGGTTTTGTGGTACGAGCAGTACTTC. V is TRBV14 and J is TRBJ2-7; tentatively, D is TRBD1 (6 bases). Germline V CDR1 and CDR2: SGHDN, FVKESK. This CDR3 has 14 amino acids. Trimming took 4 bases from V and 4 from J, leaving 14 bases between them. The full variable domain, its missing parts supplied by reference TRBV14 and TRBJ2-7, is EAGVTQFPSHSVIEKGQTVTLRCDPISGHDNLYWYRRVMGKEIKFLLHFVKESKQDESGMPNNRFLAERTGGTYSTLKVQPAELEDSGVYFCASSPGVLWYEQYFGPGTRLTVT.

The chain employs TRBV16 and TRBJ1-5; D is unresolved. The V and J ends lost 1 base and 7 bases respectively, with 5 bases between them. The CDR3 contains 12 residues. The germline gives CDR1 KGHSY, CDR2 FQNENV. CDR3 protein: CASSQFIQPQHF. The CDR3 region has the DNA TGTGCCAGCAGCCAATTTATCCAGCCCCAGCATTTT.

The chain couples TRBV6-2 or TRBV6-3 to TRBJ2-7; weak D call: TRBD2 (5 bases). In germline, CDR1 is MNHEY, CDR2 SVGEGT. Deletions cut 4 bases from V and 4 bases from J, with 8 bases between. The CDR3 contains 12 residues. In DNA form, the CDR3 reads TGTGCCAGCAGTTTCGGGGAATACGAGCAGTACTTC. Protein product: CASSFGEYEQYF.

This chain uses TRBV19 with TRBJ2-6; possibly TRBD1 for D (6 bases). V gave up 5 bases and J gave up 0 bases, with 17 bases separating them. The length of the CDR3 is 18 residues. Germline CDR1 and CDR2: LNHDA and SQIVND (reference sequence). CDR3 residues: CASSSSTGSPSGANVLTF. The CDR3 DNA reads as TGTGCCAGTAGTTCATCAACAGGGAGCCCCTCTGGGGCCAACGTCCTGACTTTC.